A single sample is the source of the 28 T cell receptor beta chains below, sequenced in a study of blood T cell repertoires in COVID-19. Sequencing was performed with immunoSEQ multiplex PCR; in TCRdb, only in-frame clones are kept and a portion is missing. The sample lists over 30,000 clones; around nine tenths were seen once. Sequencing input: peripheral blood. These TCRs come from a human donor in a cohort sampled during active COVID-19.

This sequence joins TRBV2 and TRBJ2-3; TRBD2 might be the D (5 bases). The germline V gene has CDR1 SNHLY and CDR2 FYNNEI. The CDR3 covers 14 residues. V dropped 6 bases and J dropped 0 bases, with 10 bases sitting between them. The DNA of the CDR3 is TGTGCCAGCAGCCAGCGGCTTAGCACAGATACGCAGTATTTT. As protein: CASSQRLSTDTQYF.

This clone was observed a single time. The CDR3 DNA is TGTGCCAGCAGCCTGCGGAGTGGGGGGTCCTACGAGCAGTACTTC. Translated: CASSLRSGGSYEQYF. This chain links TRBV5-4 with TRBJ2-7; maybe TRBD2 (6 bases). This CDR3 region has 15 residues. V dropped 4 bases and J dropped 1 base, with 15 bases sitting between them. From germline, CDR1 is SGHNT and CDR2 YYREEE (reference sequence).

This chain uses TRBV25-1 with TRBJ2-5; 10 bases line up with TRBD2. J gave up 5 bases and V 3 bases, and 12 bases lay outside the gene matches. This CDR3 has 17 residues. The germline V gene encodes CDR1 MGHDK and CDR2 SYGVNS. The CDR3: CASSDNLAGGVRETQYF. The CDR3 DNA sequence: TGTGCCAGCAGTGACAACTTAGCGGGAGGAGTGCGGGAGACCCAGTACTTC.

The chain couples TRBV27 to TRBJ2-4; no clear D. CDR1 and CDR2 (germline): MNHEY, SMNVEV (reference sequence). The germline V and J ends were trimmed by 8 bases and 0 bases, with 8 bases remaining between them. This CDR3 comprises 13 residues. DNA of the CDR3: TGTGCCAGCGCTCCACTAGCCAAAAACATTCAGTACTTC. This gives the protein CASAPLAKNIQYF.

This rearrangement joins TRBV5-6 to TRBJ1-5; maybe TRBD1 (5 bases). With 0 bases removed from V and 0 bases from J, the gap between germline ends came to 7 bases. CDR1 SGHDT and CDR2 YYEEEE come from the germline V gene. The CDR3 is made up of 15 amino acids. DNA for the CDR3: TGTGCCAGCAGCTTGGGACAGCCTAGCAATCAGCCCCAGCATTTT. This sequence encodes CASSLGQPSNQPQHF.

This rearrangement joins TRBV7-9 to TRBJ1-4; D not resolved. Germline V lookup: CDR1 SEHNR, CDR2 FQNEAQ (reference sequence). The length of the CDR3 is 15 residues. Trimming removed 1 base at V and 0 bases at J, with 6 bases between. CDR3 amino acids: CASSLGATTNEKLFF. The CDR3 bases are TGTGCCAGCAGCTTAGGCGCCACAACTAATGAAAAACTGTTTTTT.

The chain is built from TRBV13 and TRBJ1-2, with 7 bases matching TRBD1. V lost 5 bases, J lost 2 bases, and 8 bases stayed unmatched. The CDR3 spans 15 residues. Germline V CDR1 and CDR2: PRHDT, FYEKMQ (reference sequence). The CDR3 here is CASSIRQGVNYGYTF. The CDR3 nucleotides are TGTGCCAGCAGCATAAGACAGGGTGTGAACTATGGCTACACCTTC.

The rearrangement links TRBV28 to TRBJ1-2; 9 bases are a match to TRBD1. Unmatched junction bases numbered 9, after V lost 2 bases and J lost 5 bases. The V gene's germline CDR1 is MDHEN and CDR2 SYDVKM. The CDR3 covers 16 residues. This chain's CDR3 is CASSLISGTGKYGYTF. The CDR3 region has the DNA TGTGCCAGCAGTTTAATATCCGGGACAGGGAAATATGGCTACACCTTC.

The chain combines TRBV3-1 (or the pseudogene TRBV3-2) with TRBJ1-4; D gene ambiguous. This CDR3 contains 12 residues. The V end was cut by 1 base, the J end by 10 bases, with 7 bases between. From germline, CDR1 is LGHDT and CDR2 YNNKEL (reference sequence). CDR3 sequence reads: CASSQGRGKLFF. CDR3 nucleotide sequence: TGTGCCAGCAGCCAAGGACGGGGAAAACTGTTTTTT.

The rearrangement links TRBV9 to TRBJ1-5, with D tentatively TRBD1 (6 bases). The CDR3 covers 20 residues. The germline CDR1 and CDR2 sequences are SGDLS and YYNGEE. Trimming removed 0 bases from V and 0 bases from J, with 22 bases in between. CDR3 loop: CASSVVWGHGHQYSNQPQHF. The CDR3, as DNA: TGTGCCAGCAGCGTAGTGTGGGGGCACGGCCACCAATATAGCAATCAGCCCCAGCATTTT. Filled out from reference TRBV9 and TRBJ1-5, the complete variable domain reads DSGVTQTPKHLITATGQRVTLRCSPRSGDLSVYWYQQSLDQGLQFLIQYYNGEERAKGNILERFSAQQFPDLHSELNLSSLELGDSALYFCASSVVWGHGHQYSNQPQHFGDGTRLSIL.

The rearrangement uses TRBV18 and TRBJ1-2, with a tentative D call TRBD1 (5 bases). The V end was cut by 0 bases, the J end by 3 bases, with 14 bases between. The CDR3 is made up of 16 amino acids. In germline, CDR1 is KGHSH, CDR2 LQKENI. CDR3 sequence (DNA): TGTGCCAGCTCACCACCGTCGCTCAGGGCGGACTATGGCTACACCTTC. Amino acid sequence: CASSPPSLRADYGYTF.

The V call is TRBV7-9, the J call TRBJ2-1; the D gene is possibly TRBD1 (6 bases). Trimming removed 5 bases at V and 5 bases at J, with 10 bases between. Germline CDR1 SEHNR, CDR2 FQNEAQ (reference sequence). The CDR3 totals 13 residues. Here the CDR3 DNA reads TGTGCCAGCAGCGGACAGCTCAACAATGAGCAGTTCTTC. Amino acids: CASSGQLNNEQFF.

The CDR3 loop is CASSRTVNSYEQYF. The CDR3 nucleotides read TGTGCCAGCAGCCGGACAGTAAACTCCTACGAGCAGTACTTC. The V gene is TRBV7-9, the J gene TRBJ2-7; possibly TRBD1 for D (6 bases). Germline CDR1 is SEHNR and CDR2 is FQNEAQ (reference sequence). Trimming removed 5 bases from V and 0 bases from J, with 11 bases in between. This CDR3 region has 14 residues.

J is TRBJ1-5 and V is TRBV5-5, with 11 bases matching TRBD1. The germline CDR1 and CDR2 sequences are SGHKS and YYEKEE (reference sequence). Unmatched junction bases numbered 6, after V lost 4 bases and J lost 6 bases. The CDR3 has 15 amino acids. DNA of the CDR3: TGTGCCAGCAGCGGACAGGGGGCCGTTAGTCAGCCCCAGCATTTT. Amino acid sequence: CASSGQGAVSQPQHF.

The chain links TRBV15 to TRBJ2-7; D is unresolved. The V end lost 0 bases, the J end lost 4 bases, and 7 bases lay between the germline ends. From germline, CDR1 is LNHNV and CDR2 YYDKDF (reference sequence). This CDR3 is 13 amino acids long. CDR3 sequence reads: CATSRDRYYEQYF. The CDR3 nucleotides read TGTGCCACCAGCAGAGATCGCTATTACGAGCAGTACTTC.

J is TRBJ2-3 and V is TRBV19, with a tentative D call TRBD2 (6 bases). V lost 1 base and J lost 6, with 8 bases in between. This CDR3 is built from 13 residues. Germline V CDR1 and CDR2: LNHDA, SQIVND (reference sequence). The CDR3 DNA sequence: TGTGCCAGTAGTATAGCGGGAGCTGATACGCAGTATTTT. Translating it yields CASSIAGADTQYF.

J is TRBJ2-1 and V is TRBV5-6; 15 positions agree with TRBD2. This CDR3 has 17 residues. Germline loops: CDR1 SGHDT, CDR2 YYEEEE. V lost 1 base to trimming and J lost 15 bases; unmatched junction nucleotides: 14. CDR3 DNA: TGTGCCAGCAGCTTGATTTCCCCCGGACTAGCGGGAGGGGGGTGGTTCTTC. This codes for CASSLISPGLAGGGWFF.

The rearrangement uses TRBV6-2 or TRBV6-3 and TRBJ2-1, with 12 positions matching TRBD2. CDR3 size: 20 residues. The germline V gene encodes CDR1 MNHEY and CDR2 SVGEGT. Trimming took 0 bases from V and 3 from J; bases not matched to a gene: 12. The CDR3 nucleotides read TGTGCCAGCAGTTACTCGATTACCAGGACTAGCGGGACGGACTACAATGAGCAGTTCTTC. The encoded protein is CASSYSITRTSGTDYNEQFF.

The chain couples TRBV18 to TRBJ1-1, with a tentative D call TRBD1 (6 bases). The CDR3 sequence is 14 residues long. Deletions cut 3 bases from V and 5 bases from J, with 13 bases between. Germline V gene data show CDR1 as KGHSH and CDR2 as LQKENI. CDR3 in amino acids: CASSPGGLGTEAFF. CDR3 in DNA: TGTGCCAGCTCACCGGGGGGGCTTGGTACTGAAGCTTTCTTT.

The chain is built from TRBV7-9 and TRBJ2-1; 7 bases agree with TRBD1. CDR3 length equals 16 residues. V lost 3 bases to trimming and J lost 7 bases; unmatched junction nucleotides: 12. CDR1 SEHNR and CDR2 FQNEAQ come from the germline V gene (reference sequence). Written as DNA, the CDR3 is TGTGCCAGCAGCTTTTGGGGCAGGGGGAATCGGAATGAGCAGTTCTTC. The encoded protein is CASSFWGRGNRNEQFF.

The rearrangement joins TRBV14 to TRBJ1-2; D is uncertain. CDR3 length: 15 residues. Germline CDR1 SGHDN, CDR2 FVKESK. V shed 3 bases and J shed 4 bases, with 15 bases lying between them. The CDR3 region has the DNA TGTGCCAGCAGCCACGGTCTTGGAGGGTCCTATGGCTACACCTTC. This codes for CASSHGLGGSYGYTF.

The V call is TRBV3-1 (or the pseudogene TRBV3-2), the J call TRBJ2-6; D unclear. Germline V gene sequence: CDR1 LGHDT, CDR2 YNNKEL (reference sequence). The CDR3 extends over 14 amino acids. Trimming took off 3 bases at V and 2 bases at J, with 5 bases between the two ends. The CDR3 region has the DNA TGTGCCAGCAGCCAGGGCCCTGGGGCCAACGTCCTGACTTTC. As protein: CASSQGPGANVLTF.

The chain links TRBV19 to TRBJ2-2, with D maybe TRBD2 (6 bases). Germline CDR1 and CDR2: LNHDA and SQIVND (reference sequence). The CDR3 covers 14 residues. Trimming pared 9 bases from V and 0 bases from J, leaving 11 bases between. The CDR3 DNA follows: TGTGCCAGCTCTAGCGCACCGAACACCGGGGAGCTGTTTTTT. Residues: CASSSAPNTGELFF.

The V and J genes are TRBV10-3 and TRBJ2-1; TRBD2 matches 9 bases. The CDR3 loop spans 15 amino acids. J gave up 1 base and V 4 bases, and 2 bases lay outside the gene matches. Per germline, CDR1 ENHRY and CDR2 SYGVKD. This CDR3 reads CAISAAGGSYNEQFF. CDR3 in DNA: TGTGCCATCAGTGCGGCGGGAGGGTCCTACAATGAGCAGTTCTTC.

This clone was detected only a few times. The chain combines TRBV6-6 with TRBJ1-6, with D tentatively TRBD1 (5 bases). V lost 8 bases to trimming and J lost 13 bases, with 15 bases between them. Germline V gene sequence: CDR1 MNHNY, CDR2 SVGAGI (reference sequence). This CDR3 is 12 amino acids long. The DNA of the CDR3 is TGTGCCAGCGGCACAGGAGTTGGGCCCCTCCACTTT. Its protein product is CASGTGVGPLHF.

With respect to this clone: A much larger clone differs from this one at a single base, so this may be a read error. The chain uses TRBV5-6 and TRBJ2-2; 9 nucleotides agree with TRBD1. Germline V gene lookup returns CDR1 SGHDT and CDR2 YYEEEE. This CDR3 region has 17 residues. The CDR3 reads CASSMTPGQGVTRELFF. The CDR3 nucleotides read TGTGCCAGCAGCATGACTCCGGGACAGGGTGTCACCAGGGAGCTGTTTTTT.

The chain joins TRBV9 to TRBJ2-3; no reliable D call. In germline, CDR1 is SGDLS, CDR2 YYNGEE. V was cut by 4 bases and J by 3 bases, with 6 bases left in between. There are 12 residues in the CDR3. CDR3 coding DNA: TGTGCCAGCAGCACTTATACAGATACGCAGTATTTT. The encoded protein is CASSTYTDTQYF. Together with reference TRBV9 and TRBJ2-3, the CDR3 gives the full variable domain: DSGVTQTPKHLITATGQRVTLRCSPRSGDLSVYWYQQSLDQGLQFLIQYYNGEERAKGNILERFSAQQFPDLHSELNLSSLELGDSALYFCASSTYTDTQYFGPGTRLTVL.

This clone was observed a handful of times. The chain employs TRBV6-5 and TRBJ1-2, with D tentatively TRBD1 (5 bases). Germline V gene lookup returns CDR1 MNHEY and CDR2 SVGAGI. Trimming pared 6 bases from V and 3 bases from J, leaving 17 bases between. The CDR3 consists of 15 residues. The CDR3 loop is CASRDTQGPDYGYTF. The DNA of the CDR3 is TGTGCCAGCAGAGACACCCAGGGTCCGGACTATGGCTACACCTTC.